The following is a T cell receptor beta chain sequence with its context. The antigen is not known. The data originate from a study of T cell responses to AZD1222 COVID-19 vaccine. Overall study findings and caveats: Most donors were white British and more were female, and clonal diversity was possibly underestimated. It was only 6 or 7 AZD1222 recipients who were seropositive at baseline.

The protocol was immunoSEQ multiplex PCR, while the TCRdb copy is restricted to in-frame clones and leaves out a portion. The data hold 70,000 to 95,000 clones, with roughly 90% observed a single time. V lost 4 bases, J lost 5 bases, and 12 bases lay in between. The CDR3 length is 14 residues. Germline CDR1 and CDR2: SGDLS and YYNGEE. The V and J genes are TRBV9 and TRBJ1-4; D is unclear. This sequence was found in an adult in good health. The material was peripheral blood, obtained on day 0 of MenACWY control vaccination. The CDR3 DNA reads TGTGCCAGCAGCCCTTGGGCTTACAATGAAAAACTGTTTTTT. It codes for CASSPWAYNEKLFF.